Listed here are 23 T cell receptor beta chains from one sample, sequenced in a study of metastatic and nonmetastatic thyroid tumors. TCRdb recomputed clones from the PCR reads via MiXCR. Among 20,000 to 25,000 clones listed, approximately 15% were seen once. Each patient went into thyroid surgery without having received any treatment. The specimen was blood. Every receptor here comes from a female donor with papillary thyroid cancer or a benign thyroid nodule (not recorded which). Some clones in this sample may be carry-over from other donors' samples.

The chain uses TRBV11-2 and TRBJ1-2; weak D call: TRBD1 (5 bases). The CDR3 extends over 17 amino acids. CDR1 is SGHAT and CDR2 is FQNNGV in the germline V gene. V lost 0 bases and J 5 bases, leaving 19 bases between the germline ends. This chain's CDR3 is CASSLERLGYGAYGYTF. As DNA, the CDR3 is TGTGCCAGCAGCTTAGAACGCCTAGGGTACGGGGCATATGGCTACACCTTC. The full variable domain, in which reference TRBV11-2 and TRBJ1-2 provide the parts outside the CDR3, is EAGVAQSPRYKIIEKRQSVAFWCNPISGHATLYWYQQILGQGPKLLIQFQNNGVVDDSQLPKDRFSAERLKGVDSTLKIQPAKLEDSAVYLCASSLERLGYGAYGYTFGSGTRLTVV.

This clone appeared a few times. The CDR3 DNA follows: TGTGCCAGCAGTTTAACGACCTATGGCTACACCTTC. Its protein product is CASSLTTYGYTF. This chain joins TRBV28 and TRBJ1-2; no firm D call. Trimming cost V 2 bases and J 4 bases, with 5 bases left between them. The CDR3 covers 12 residues. Germline V CDR1 and CDR2: MDHEN, SYDVKM.

In its sample, this clone was seen a few times. J is TRBJ2-3 and V is TRBV6-1, with D hard to call. V was shortened by 7 bases and J by 0 bases, with 14 bases between the two germline ends. This CDR3 comprises 15 residues. Per germline, CDR1 MNHNS and CDR2 SASEGT. The CDR3 coding sequence is TGTGCCAGCAAGCCCGGGTTCTCTAGCACAGATACGCAGTATTTT. Translated, it gives CASKPGFSSTDTQYF.

Ten or more counts support this clone. V is TRBV5-4 and J is TRBJ2-7; 11 positions match TRBD2. V dropped 6 bases and J dropped 4; count of bases not matched to a gene: 9. CDR1 is SGHNT, CDR2 YYREEE, per germline (reference sequence). CDR3 length: 15 residues. The chain's CDR3 is CASKVGTSGGYEQYF. The CDR3 DNA reads as TGTGCCAGCAAGGTAGGGACTAGCGGAGGTTACGAGCAGTACTTC.

For this clone: A read error is possible here, since a much larger clone lies one base away. This sequence joins TRBV4-2 and TRBJ2-2; TRBD2 matches at 12 bases. In germline, CDR1 is LGHNA, CDR2 YNFKEQ. This CDR3 region has 17 residues. The CDR3 coding sequence is TGTGCCAGCAGCCAAGAGGGGACTAGCGGGTTCACCGGGGAGCCGTTTTTT. Its protein product is CASSQEGTSGFTGEPFF.

This clone was seen at least ten times. The V call is TRBV29-1, the J call TRBJ1-1; the match to TRBD1 covers 7 bases. In germline, CDR1 is SQVTM, CDR2 ANQGSEA. V gave up 7 bases and J gave up 7 bases; unmatched junction bases: 9. The CDR3 covers 12 residues. The CDR3 reads CSGGRQGLEAFF. CDR3 in DNA: TGCAGCGGGGGGAGACAGGGCCTTGAAGCTTTCTTT.

About this clone itself: One junction end disagrees with the germline gene, perhaps due to a read error. The chain's CDR3 is CAGSSAVGGLNTDTQYF. The CDR3 nucleotides are TGTGCCGGCAGCTCCGCGGTTGGGGGCCTTAACACAGATACGCAGTATTTT. The chain recombines TRBV11-2 with TRBJ2-3; the D gene is possibly TRBD1 (6 bases). This CDR3 spans 17 amino acids. In germline, CDR1 is SGHAT, CDR2 FQNNGV.

This clone was seen repeatedly, ten times or more. The chain joins TRBV20-1 to TRBJ1-2; 9 positions match TRBD1. The length of the CDR3 is 13 residues. CDR1 is DFQATT, CDR2 SNEGSKA, per germline (reference sequence). The ends lost 5 bases at V and 7 bases at J; junction bases unmatched: 8. The CDR3 spells CSADRTGEIGYTF. CDR3 in DNA: TGCAGTGCTGACCGGACAGGGGAAATTGGCTACACCTTC.

This clone is medium-sized within its sample. The gene calls are TRBV6-1 and TRBJ2-7; TRBD1 might be the D (6 bases). Germline V gene sequence: CDR1 MNHNS, CDR2 SASEGT. The CDR3 consists of 12 residues. Trimming cost V 7 bases and J 6 bases, with 13 bases left between them. This chain's CDR3 is CASTNRDREQYF. CDR3 sequence (DNA): TGTGCCAGCACAAACAGGGACCGCGAGCAGTACTTC.

This clone was seen only a few times. The chain links TRBV6-2 or TRBV6-3 to TRBJ1-2; no clear D gene. CDR1 and CDR2 (germline): MNHEY, SVGEGT. The CDR3 has 13 residues. V was pared by 4 bases and J by 3 bases, with 9 bases between. CDR3 region: CASSWNTYYGYTF. CDR3 in DNA: TGTGCCAGCAGTTGGAACACTTACTATGGCTACACCTTC.

This clone is deemed medium-sized. This chain connects TRBV6-1 to TRBJ1-3; D possibly corresponds to TRBD1 (6 bases). The CDR3 length is 15 residues. Germline values: CDR1 MNHNS, CDR2 SASEGT. The V end was cut by 5 bases, the J end by 1 base, with 12 bases between. CDR3 in DNA: TGTGCCAGCAGTTCCCGGACAGCATCTGGAAACACCATATATTTT. Its translation is CASSSRTASGNTIYF.

This chain connects TRBV6-1 to TRBJ1-5; a weak D match, TRBD1 (6 bases). Germline V gene sequence: CDR1 MNHNS, CDR2 SASEGT. This CDR3 spans 16 amino acids. Trimming took off 6 bases at V and 7 bases at J, with 22 bases between the two ends. The CDR3 DNA reads as TGTGCCAGCAGAACTCCGGGACACCTAACTGGGCAGCCCCAGCATTTT. Protein: CASRTPGHLTGQPQHF.

By share, this clone ranks as large (0.1 to 1%). Mismatch with germline at one junction end may stem from a read error. CDR3 amino acids: CASSGTGVYVQYF. Here the CDR3 DNA reads TGTGCCAGCAGTGGGACAGGAGTTTACGTGCAGTACTTC. The chain couples TRBV28 to TRBJ2-7, with 8 bases lining up with TRBD1. Germline V gives CDR1 MDHEN, CDR2 SYDVKM. CDR3 length: 13 amino acids. Full variable domain (outside the CDR3, taken from reference TRBV28 and TRBJ2-7): DVKVTQSSRYLVKRTGEKVFLECVQDMDHENMFWYRQDPGLGLRLIYFSYDVKMKEKGDIPEGYSVSREKKERFSLILESASTNQTSMYLCASSGTGVYVQYFGPGTRLTVT.

By sample fraction, this clone is medium-sized. The J gene is TRBJ1-6, the V gene TRBV6-2 or TRBV6-3, with D unclear. Germline V gene data show CDR1 as MNHEY and CDR2 as SVGEGT. The CDR3 runs 14 residues. The germline V and J ends were trimmed by 11 bases and 3 bases, with 14 bases remaining between them. CDR3 sequence reads: CAPTWQNYNSPLHF. The CDR3 DNA is TGTGCCCCAACCTGGCAGAACTATAATTCACCCCTCCACTTT.

This clone was detected many times. This rearrangement joins TRBV5-1 to TRBJ2-7; tentatively, D is TRBD2 (6 bases). CDR3 length: 14 amino acids. Germline V lookup: CDR1 SGHRS, CDR2 YFSETQ. V lost 2 bases to trimming and J lost 6 bases, with 15 bases between them. The CDR3 DNA sequence: TGCGCCAGCAGCTTCGACGGGAGTTGGGGCGAGCAGTACTTC. It is translated as CASSFDGSWGEQYF.

The rearrangement uses TRBV20-1 and TRBJ2-7, with D unclear. CDR3 size: 14 residues. V was shortened by 1 base and J by 3 bases, with 13 bases between the two germline ends. Germline-derived CDR1 and CDR2 are DFQATT and SNEGSKA (reference sequence). CDR3 region: CSARAPPSIYEQYF. DNA of the CDR3: TGCAGTGCTAGAGCCCCCCCTTCTATCTACGAGCAGTACTTC.

This clone showed up many times. V is TRBV6-6 and J is TRBJ2-5, with D perhaps matching TRBD2 (5 bases). CDR1 is MNHNY and CDR2 is SVGAGI in the germline V gene (reference sequence). The CDR3 loop spans 15 amino acids. Trimming cost V 2 bases and J 9 bases, with 19 bases left between them. CDR3 DNA sequence: TGTGCCAGCAGTTACGGCATTGGACTGCAGACGGCCCAGTACTTC. Amino acid sequence: CASSYGIGLQTAQYF.

The CDR3 reads CASSFLSEQYF. In DNA form, the CDR3 reads TGTGCCAGCAGCTTTCTATCGGAGCAGTACTTC. The chain couples TRBV11-2 to TRBJ2-7; D not resolved. Trimming left V 3 bases short and J 7 bases short, with 7 bases between. The CDR3 has 11 amino acids. Germline V gene lookup returns CDR1 SGHAT and CDR2 FQNNGV. The full variable domain, its missing parts supplied by reference TRBV11-2 and TRBJ2-7, is EAGVAQSPRYKIIEKRQSVAFWCNPISGHATLYWYQQILGQGPKLLIQFQNNGVVDDSQLPKDRFSAERLKGVDSTLKIQPAKLEDSAVYLCASSFLSEQYFGPGTRLTVT.

This clone was counted at least ten times. V gene TRBV5-1 combines with J gene TRBJ2-3; D gene ambiguous. The V end lost 4 bases, the J end lost 0 bases, and 6 bases lay between the germline ends. In germline, CDR1 is SGHRS, CDR2 YFSETQ. The CDR3 is 13 amino acids. For the CDR3, the DNA is TGCGCCAGCAGCCTCGCTAGCACAGATACGCAGTATTTT. Its translation is CASSLASTDTQYF.

The sample holds many counts of this clone. Germline is not matched at one junction end, which may reflect a read error. The CDR3 sequence is CASSWDIYNERFF. The CDR3 DNA is TGTGCCAGCAGTTGGGACATCTACAATGAGCGGTTCTTC. The gene calls are TRBV27 and TRBJ2-1, with D perhaps TRBD1 (6 bases). Germline assignment: CDR1 MNHEY and CDR2 SMNVEV (reference sequence). CDR3 length: 13 residues.

The chain links TRBV5-1 to TRBJ2-7, with D perhaps being TRBD1 or TRBD2 (6 bases each). Looked up from germline, CDR1 is SGHRS and CDR2 is YFSETQ. The CDR3 runs 14 residues. The V gene lost 5 bases and the J gene lost 5 bases, with 17 bases spanning the gap. CDR3 residues: CASRPTSQGNEQYF. The CDR3 nucleotides are TGCGCCAGCAGGCCTACTAGCCAGGGGAACGAGCAGTACTTC. Full variable domain (remainder filled in from reference TRBV5-1 and TRBJ2-7): KAGVTQTPRYLIKTRGQQVTLSCSPISGHRSVSWYQQTPGQGLQFLFEYFSETQRNKGNFPGRFSGRQFSNSRSEMNVSTLELGDSALYLCASRPTSQGNEQYFGPGTRLTVT.

This clone was seen only a few times. V is TRBV27 and J is TRBJ2-2, with D perhaps TRBD1 (6 bases). CDR3 length equals 14 residues. Germline V CDR1 and CDR2: MNHEY, SMNVEV (reference sequence). Trimming took off 7 bases at V and 7 bases at J, with 16 bases between the two ends. The CDR3 sequence: CASKSQGNHGELFF. The CDR3 DNA reads as TGTGCCAGCAAATCCCAGGGGAATCACGGGGAGCTGTTTTTT.

At least ten counts were recorded for this clone. The CDR3 spells CASRSAGTGGNSPLHF. The CDR3 nucleotides are TGTGCCAGTAGATCCGCCGGGACAGGCGGTAATTCACCCCTCCACTTT. The chain recombines TRBV19 with TRBJ1-6, with TRBD1 matching 8 bases. With 6 bases clipped from V and 6 bases from J, the junction kept 10 bases outside the gene matches. Germline V gene data show CDR1 as LNHDA and CDR2 as SQIVND (reference sequence). The CDR3 totals 16 residues.